The next 23 T cell receptor beta chains were all read from a single sample in a study of cytomegalovirus exposure and HLA in healthy donors. TCRdb's table, derived via immunoSEQ multiplex PCR, lists solely in-frame clones and lacks some. The data hold fewer than 350,000 clones, with 88% observed a single time. The sequenced sample was PBMCs. These receptors were taken from a woman under 30 in good health and CMV-seronegative.

V is TRBV4-1 and J is TRBJ2-7; tentatively, D is TRBD1 (5 bases). This CDR3 is 15 amino acids long. Trimming pared 6 bases from V and 0 bases from J, leaving 15 bases between. Germline CDR1 is MGHRA and CDR2 is YSYEKL. DNA of the CDR3: TGCGCCAGCAGGGCCAGACAGTATAACTCCTACGAGCAGTACTTC. It translates to CASRARQYNSYEQYF.

The chain recombines TRBV14 with TRBJ2-1; possibly TRBD2 for D (5 bases). CDR3 size: 16 residues. The germline CDR1 and CDR2 sequences are SGHDN and FVKESK. V was pared by 5 bases and J by 3 bases, with 17 bases between. The CDR3 coding sequence is TGTGCCAGCAGCGACCGCTGGACTCGATACTACAATGAGCAGTTCTTC. This encodes CASSDRWTRYYNEQFF.

CDR3 amino acids: CASSYLGLGYNEQFF. DNA for the CDR3: TGTGCCAGCAGTTACCTGGGACTGGGGTACAATGAGCAGTTCTTC. The chain employs TRBV6-6 and TRBJ2-1, with TRBD2 as a possible D gene (6 bases). The CDR3 has 15 amino acids. The ends were cut back, 2 bases at V and 4 bases at J, with 12 bases in the middle. Germline CDR1 and CDR2: MNHNY and SVGAGI (reference sequence).

In DNA form, the CDR3 reads TGTGCCAGCCTTGTTAGCGGCCCCCCCTACGAGCAGTACTTC. It is translated as CASLVSGPPYEQYF. This chain links TRBV28 with TRBJ2-7; weak D call: TRBD2 (6 bases). This CDR3 region has 14 residues. V was trimmed by 8 bases and J by 2 bases, leaving 16 bases between them. The germline CDR1 and CDR2 sequences are MDHEN and SYDVKM.

The chain links TRBV13 to TRBJ2-7; TRBD2 matches at 9 bases. The CDR3 totals 15 residues. Germline V gives CDR1 PRHDT, CDR2 FYEKMQ (reference sequence). The V and J ends lost 4 bases and 3 bases, in that order; junction bases with no gene match: 7. Here the CDR3 DNA reads TGTGCCAGCAGCTCCGCCTCAGCGGGAGGCTACGAGCAGTACTTC. Encoded protein: CASSSASAGGYEQYF.

The chain combines TRBV29-1 with TRBJ1-1; tentatively, D is TRBD1 (6 bases). CDR1 is SQVTM and CDR2 is ANQGSEA in the germline V gene. The CDR3 totals 16 residues. V was cut by 6 bases and J by 0 bases, with 20 bases left in between. The CDR3: CSVVNRAPRVNTEAFF. The CDR3 coding sequence is TGCAGCGTCGTCAACAGGGCCCCCCGGGTGAACACTGAAGCTTTCTTT.

The rearrangement uses TRBV28 and TRBJ1-5; D is possibly TRBD1 (6 bases). Trimming took off 2 bases at V and 11 bases at J, with 16 bases between the two ends. CDR1 is MDHEN and CDR2 is SYDVKM in the germline V gene. The CDR3 totals 14 residues. The CDR3 loop is CASSLDGGLRTQHF. In DNA form, the CDR3 reads TGTGCCAGCAGTTTAGACGGGGGGCTCAGGACCCAGCATTTT.

This chain joins TRBV28 and TRBJ2-6; D may be TRBD1 (5 bases). The CDR3 is made up of 16 amino acids. Per germline, CDR1 MDHEN and CDR2 SYDVKM. The V end lost 5 bases, the J end lost 2 bases, and 13 bases lay between the germline ends. The CDR3 protein is CASSTSRVTGANVLTF. The CDR3 DNA sequence: TGTGCCAGCAGTACCTCCAGGGTCACTGGGGCCAACGTCCTGACTTTC.

The rearrangement links TRBV28 to TRBJ2-1; 9 nucleotides line up with TRBD2. CDR3 length: 14 residues. J was trimmed by 4 bases and V by 5 bases; bases with no gene match: 3. CDR1 is MDHEN, CDR2 SYDVKM, per germline. Here the CDR3 DNA reads TGTGCCAGCAGTAGCGGGAGGAATTACAATGAGCAGTTCTTC. Translated, it gives CASSSGRNYNEQFF.

As to this clone: The same CDR3 can be traced to other DNA sequences in this sample. This rearrangement joins TRBV18 to TRBJ1-3; D uncertain. Trimming pared 1 base from V and 3 bases from J, leaving 7 bases between. The CDR3 has 14 amino acids. The germline V gene encodes CDR1 KGHSH and CDR2 LQKENI. CDR3 DNA sequence: TGTGCCAGCTCACCACGGGAGAGTGGAAACACCATATATTTT. It codes for CASSPRESGNTIYF.

V usage is TRBV29-1 and J usage is TRBJ2-2; TRBD1 matches at 10 bases. The germline gives CDR1 SQVTM, CDR2 ANQGSEA. V lost 7 bases to trimming and J lost 6 bases; unmatched junction nucleotides: 5. CDR3 length: 13 amino acids. In DNA form, the CDR3 reads TGCAGCGGGGACAGGGGAGGGGCCGGGGAGCTGTTTTTT. Its translation is CSGDRGGAGELFF.

This chain's CDR3 is CASSSPGQSTEDTQYF. In DNA, the CDR3 is TGTGCCAGCAGTTCCCCGGGACAGTCGACAGAAGATACGCAGTATTTT. The chain has TRBV11-2 and TRBJ2-3; 7 bases are a match to TRBD1. In germline, CDR1 is SGHAT, CDR2 FQNNGV. This CDR3 has 16 residues. Trimming took 6 bases from V and 5 from J; bases not matched to a gene: 14.

The genes are TRBV19 and TRBJ1-1; 8 bases align to TRBD1. The V gene's germline CDR1 is LNHDA and CDR2 SQIVND (reference sequence). The ends lost 7 bases at V and 5 bases at J; junction bases unmatched: 12. The length of the CDR3 is 15 residues. Here the CDR3 DNA reads TGTGCCAGTACCCCCCTAGTCAGGGGGCAGACTGAAGCTTTCTTT. Protein: CASTPLVRGQTEAFF.

This sequence joins TRBV4-3 and TRBJ2-5, with D maybe TRBD2 (5 bases). The CDR3 loop spans 14 amino acids. From germline, CDR1 is LGHNA and CDR2 YSLEER. The ends were cut back, 3 bases at V and 4 bases at J, with 12 bases in the middle. In DNA, the CDR3 is TGCGCCAGCAGCCACGGGATAGGTGGAGAGACCCAGTACTTC. Protein product: CASSHGIGGETQYF.

This chain joins TRBV5-1 and TRBJ2-7; 15 positions match TRBD2. J lost 7 bases, V lost 4 bases, and 3 bases had no gene match. Germline V gene data show CDR1 as SGHRS and CDR2 as YFSETQ. The CDR3 has 14 amino acids. CDR3: CASSEGLAGGEQYF. The CDR3, as DNA: TGCGCCAGCAGCGAGGGACTAGCGGGAGGTGAGCAGTACTTC.

The chain links TRBV7-6 to TRBJ2-5; 7 bases line up with TRBD1. The junction had 12 bases not matched to a gene; V was cut back by 3 bases and J by 2 bases. The germline CDR1 and CDR2 sequences are SGHVS and FNYEAQ. There are 17 residues in the CDR3. Here the CDR3 DNA reads TGTGCCAGCAGCTTGAATATTGCGGACAGGAATCAAGAGACCCAGTACTTC. This gives the protein CASSLNIADRNQETQYF.

This clone was observed once. The chain uses TRBV27 and TRBJ2-3; TRBD1 is a possible D gene (6 bases). In germline, CDR1 is MNHEY, CDR2 SMNVEV (reference sequence). There are 16 residues in the CDR3. V lost 3 bases and J lost 3, with 16 bases in between. CDR3 amino acids: CASSFWSGQGTDTQYF. The CDR3 DNA sequence: TGTGCCAGCAGTTTCTGGAGCGGCCAGGGGACAGATACGCAGTATTTT.

The chain uses TRBV4-3 and TRBJ1-4; possibly TRBD1 for D (5 bases). The V and J ends lost 1 base and 2 bases respectively, with 11 bases between them. The CDR3 is 16 amino acids. Looked up from germline, CDR1 is LGHNA and CDR2 is YSLEER. CDR3 protein: CASSQVGWGTNEKLFF. For the CDR3, the DNA is TGCGCCAGCAGCCAAGTAGGATGGGGCACTAATGAAAAACTGTTTTTT.

The J gene is TRBJ2-7, the V gene TRBV12-1; the D call TRBD2 from the table was never checked on the DNA. TRBV12-1 is given as a pseudogene. The CDR3 loop spans 17 amino acids. The CDR3 DNA is TGTGCCAGCAGCTCGACGGTAAGCGGGCTACCATCCTACGAGCAGTACTTC. It encodes CASSSTVSGLPSYEQYF.

This chain links TRBV27 with TRBJ2-7, with TRBD2 matching over 10 bases. The CDR3 length is 15 residues. Looked up from germline, CDR1 is MNHEY and CDR2 is SMNVEV (reference sequence). V trimming: 6 bases; J trimming: 6 bases; junction bases outside the gene matches: 11. The CDR3 here is CASSAPGLALSEQYF. The CDR3 DNA is TGTGCCAGCAGCGCTCCGGGACTAGCGTTAAGCGAGCAGTACTTC.

J is TRBJ1-2 and V is TRBV7-2; 11 bases are a match to TRBD1. J was trimmed by 5 bases and V by 5 bases; bases with no gene match: 7. Germline V gene sequence: CDR1 SGHTA, CDR2 FQGNSA. The CDR3 is made up of 15 amino acids. The CDR3 loop is CASSPRDRGAYGYTF. The CDR3 DNA sequence: TGTGCCAGCAGCCCCCGGGACAGGGGGGCGTATGGCTACACCTTC.

The CDR3 sequence: CAISQGINEQFF. The CDR3, as DNA: TGTGCCATCAGTCAGGGAATCAATGAGCAGTTCTTC. The chain carries TRBV10-3 and TRBJ2-1; tentatively, D is TRBD1 (5 bases). The V end lost 5 bases, the J end lost 6 bases, and 8 bases lay between the germline ends. This CDR3 comprises 12 residues. Germline-derived CDR1 and CDR2 are ENHRY and SYGVKD.

V gene TRBV7-2 combines with J gene TRBJ2-3; 11 positions agree with TRBD1. Germline V gene lookup returns CDR1 SGHTA and CDR2 FQGNSA. The V segment lost 4 bases and the J segment 5 bases; nucleotides outside the gene matches: 5. The CDR3 consists of 15 residues. The CDR3 is CASSYGTGGGDTQYF. The CDR3, as DNA: TGTGCCAGCAGCTATGGGACAGGGGGTGGAGATACGCAGTATTTT.